This entry concerns a single T cell receptor beta chain. J was trimmed by 0 bases and V by 4 bases; bases with no gene match: 9. In germline, CDR1 is KGHDR, CDR2 SFDVKD. The CDR3 is made up of 18 amino acids. Authors' processing steps: It was from reference gene primer amplification that nucleated cell counts were estimated. Here immunoSEQ multiplex PCR was the method, and the copy in TCRdb shows in-frame clones only, minus some. V, J and clone size derive from that table, while D and trimming were established from the DNA sequence. The sample has 310,000 or so clones, about four fifths seen once. This entry is derived from a study of blood T cell repertoires in COVID-19. About the research overall: Whether acute or convalescent, the COVID-19 samples came from the United States, Italy and Spain. In each case, the material was cDNA or gDNA derived from T cells, B-cell-depleted T cells, or PBMCs.

The genes are TRBV24-1 and TRBJ1-1, with 11 bases fitting TRBD1. The sample was peripheral blood. The receptor's source is a woman between 45 and 60 years old with acute or convalescent COVID-19. The CDR3 loop reads CATSDPGQGDQMNTEAFF. The CDR3 DNA reads TGTGCCACCAGTGACCCGGGACAGGGGGACCAGATGAACACTGAAGCTTTCTTT.